Each of the 14 T cell receptor beta chains below was sequenced from the same sample in a study of T-cell memory formation after mild COVID-19. A single record per CDR3 protein comes from TCRdb applying MiXCR to the 5' RACE reads. The sample lists some 64,000 distinct CDR3 sequences, less than 9.5% occurring once. Source material: PBMCs or a T cell subset sorted from them (not recorded which). The receptors derive from a man younger than 30 who had mild COVID-19 (a few samples of this study predate the infection). Cell type and time point are not known.

V is TRBV6-6 and J is TRBJ1-2; a possible D gene is TRBD1 (5 bases). The CDR3 consists of 13 residues. CDR1 MNHNY and CDR2 SVGAGI come from the germline V gene (reference sequence). The V end was cut by 9 bases, the J end by 8 bases, with 19 bases between. The CDR3 is CARPLRGREGYTF. The CDR3 bases are TGTGCCAGACCCCTGCGGGGGAGGGAGGGCTACACCTTC.

This clonotype was seen only a few times. The chain uses TRBV12-3 or TRBV12-4 and TRBJ1-3; TRBD1 aligns across 9 bases. This CDR3 region has 14 residues. The V and J ends lost 5 bases and 6 bases, in that order; junction bases with no gene match: 5. CDR3 loop: CASSPRTGENTIYF. CDR3 DNA sequence: TGTGCCAGCAGTCCCCGGACAGGGGAAAACACCATATATTTT.

The DNA for the CDR3 is TGTGCCAGCAGCTTAGCCGCAGGGGCTGAAGCTTTCTTT. Protein: CASSLAAGAEAFF. The rearrangement links TRBV7-9 to TRBJ1-1, with TRBD1 as a possible D gene (6 bases). CDR3 size: 13 residues. The V gene lost 0 bases and the J gene lost 6 bases, with 8 bases spanning the gap. The germline V gene has CDR1 SEHNR and CDR2 FQNEAQ (reference sequence).

The V call is TRBV6-5, the J call TRBJ2-5, with D possibly TRBD1 on 6 matching bases. Germline assignment: CDR1 MNHEY and CDR2 SVGAGI. Trimming shortened V by 6 bases and J by 5 bases, and 16 bases separated the two germline ends. This CDR3 has 14 amino acids. For the CDR3, the DNA is TGTGCCAGCAGCGACAGGTCTCGGAGTGAGACCCAGTACTTC. Protein product: CASSDRSRSETQYF.

This clonotype has more than one count but fewer than ten. The gene calls are TRBV5-6 and TRBJ1-2; possibly TRBD1 for D (6 bases). Trimming left V 0 bases short and J 10 bases short, with 13 bases between. CDR1 is SGHDT, CDR2 YYEEEE, per germline. CDR3 length equals 13 residues. CDR3 residues: CASSLDRAHLYTF. The CDR3 coding sequence is TGTGCCAGCAGCTTGGACAGGGCCCACCTCTACACCTTC.

The chain employs TRBV29-1 and TRBJ1-4; tentatively, D is TRBD1 (5 bases). Germline CDR1 reads SQVTM; CDR2 reads ANQGSEA. The CDR3 length is 14 residues. The germline V and J ends were trimmed by 0 bases and 8 bases, with 13 bases remaining between them. This CDR3 reads CSVEDGADQEKLFF. In DNA form, the CDR3 reads TGCAGCGTTGAAGACGGGGCCGACCAAGAAAAACTGTTTTTT.

The sample holds a few counts of this clonotype. The genes are TRBV20-1 and TRBJ2-5; 7 bases agree with TRBD2. CDR3 length: 14 amino acids. J gave up 5 bases and V 3 bases, and 9 bases lay outside the gene matches. Germline V gene lookup returns CDR1 DFQATT and CDR2 SNEGSKA (reference sequence). This CDR3 reads CSARSGLDRETQYF. The CDR3 DNA sequence: TGCAGTGCTAGGTCCGGACTAGATCGGGAGACCCAGTACTTC.

This chain connects TRBV3-1 to TRBJ2-7, with TRBD1 matching 10 bases. This CDR3 has 12 residues. Looked up from germline, CDR1 is LGHDT and CDR2 is YNNKEL (reference sequence). The trim removed 3 bases at V and 8 bases at J, leaving 1 base unmatched. CDR3 protein: CASSQGQGKQYV. In DNA, the CDR3 is TGTGCCAGCAGCCAGGGACAGGGGAAGCAGTACGTC.

The genes are TRBV7-3 and TRBJ2-3, with TRBD2 identical over 13 bases. Unmatched junction bases numbered 7, after V lost 4 bases and J lost 6 bases. Germline V gene lookup returns CDR1 SGHTA and CDR2 FQGTGA. The CDR3 is made up of 16 amino acids. CDR3 amino acids: CASSSSTSGGSDTQYF. CDR3 bases: TGTGCCAGCAGCTCCTCGACTAGCGGGGGGTCGGATACGCAGTATTTT.

V is TRBV15 and J is TRBJ1-1; TRBD1 might be the D (5 bases). This CDR3 has 14 residues. CDR1 is LNHNV and CDR2 is YYDKDF in the germline V gene (reference sequence). V was trimmed by 2 bases and J by 5 bases, leaving 12 bases between them. The CDR3 nucleotides are TGTGCCACCAGCAGACGGGGCCTGGGGACTGAAGCTTTCTTT. Its protein is CATSRRGLGTEAFF.

The V call is TRBV29-1, the J call TRBJ1-3, with D tentatively TRBD1 (6 bases). The CDR3 is 15 amino acids. Trimming left V 7 bases short and J 0 bases short, with 16 bases between. The V gene's germline CDR1 is SQVTM and CDR2 ANQGSEA. The CDR3 spells CSAGGPGNSGNTIYF. The CDR3 coding sequence is TGCAGCGCCGGGGGGCCAGGAAACTCTGGAAACACCATATATTTT.

This rearrangement joins TRBV6-5 to TRBJ2-7; 10 bases line up with TRBD1. Germline V gene lookup returns CDR1 MNHEY and CDR2 SVGAGI. The CDR3 sequence is 14 residues long. J lost 4 bases, V lost 10 bases, and 10 bases had no gene match. CDR3: CATRKGTGVYEQYF. CDR3 nucleotides: TGTGCCACCCGGAAGGGGACAGGGGTTTACGAGCAGTACTTC.

The chain joins TRBV24-1 to TRBJ2-3, with 7 bases matching TRBD2. V lost 5 bases and J lost 6; bases outside the gene matches: 10. Germline CDR1 KGHDR, CDR2 SFDVKD. CDR3 size: 15 residues. As DNA, the CDR3 is TGTGCCACCAGTGTCGAGCGGGGCCCCTCTGATACGCAGTATTTT. This codes for CATSVERGPSDTQYF.

The sample holds a few counts of this clonotype. The rearrangement links TRBV28 to TRBJ1-2; a possible D gene is TRBD1 (5 bases). The CDR3 totals 16 residues. Germline CDR1 MDHEN, CDR2 SYDVKM. V was pared by 8 bases and J by 4 bases, with 23 bases between. This chain's CDR3 is CASRPTRGGRGYGYTF. The CDR3 DNA reads TGTGCCAGCCGACCAACGCGGGGGGGTCGTGGCTATGGCTACACCTTC.